These 30 T cell receptor beta chains were all obtained from the same sample, sequenced in a study of T cells in Graves' hyperthyroidism and ophthalmopathy (dated by TCRdb to about 2019). The library was produced with multiplex PCR. Sequencing used an Illumina HiSeq 2000. The TCR beta CDR3 regions were amplified from RNA transcripts. The first round of RT-PCR for the TCR CDR3 was performed with the HTBI primer set and the Qiagen OneStep RT-PCR kit. TCRdb reran the public reads through fastp at Q25 and MiXCR, keeping productive beta chains. Each entry merges the rows of one CDR3 protein and shows their most common DNA and genes. This sample comprises 650,000 to 750,000 distinct CDR3 sequences, 12% to 15% of them detected only once. Approximately 10% of the sample is taken by the ten largest. Material: blood. Receptors were obtained from a woman aged 18-29 years with Graves' hyperthyroidism.

This clonotype was counted only a few times. The rearrangement links TRBV20-1 to TRBJ1-2, with no clear D. CDR1 and CDR2 (germline): DFQATT, SNEGSKA (reference sequence). The germline V and J ends were trimmed by 5 bases and 8 bases, with 18 bases remaining between them. CDR3 size: 13 residues. CDR3 coding DNA: TGCAGTGCTGGGATACAGAACGAAAGGGGCTACACCTTC. It translates to CSAGIQNERGYTF.

Ten or more counts support this clonotype. DNA for the CDR3: TGTGCCAGCAGTGACCCGTACAGGACGAGATATGGCTACACCTTC. This gives the protein CASSDPYRTRYGYTF. The J gene is TRBJ1-2, the V gene TRBV6-1, with D possibly being TRBD1 (5 bases). The germline V gene has CDR1 MNHNS and CDR2 SASEGT. With 3 bases removed from V and 5 bases from J, the gap between germline ends came to 16 bases. The CDR3 spans 15 residues.

J is TRBJ2-1 and V is TRBV2; D ambiguous. The CDR3 loop spans 14 amino acids. The germline V gene has CDR1 SNHLY and CDR2 FYNNEI. V was cut by 2 bases and J by 1 base, with 6 bases left in between. CDR3 bases: TGTGCCAGCAGTGAATCGCGGTCCTACAATGAGCAGTTCTTC. Its translation: CASSESRSYNEQFF.

This clonotype turned up a few times. The chain is built from TRBV3-1 and TRBJ1-1; D unresolved. The ends were cut back, 1 base at V and 5 bases at J, with 14 bases in the middle. Germline V gene sequence: CDR1 LGHDT, CDR2 YNNKEL (reference sequence). The CDR3 is made up of 15 amino acids. Here the CDR3 reads CASSQGSAVGTEAFF. CDR3 coding DNA: TGTGCCAGCAGCCAAGGCTCAGCGGTTGGTACTGAAGCTTTCTTT.

The rearrangement links TRBV7-9 to TRBJ2-5; possible D gene TRBD2, 6 bases. Trimming took 5 bases from V and 2 from J, leaving 15 bases between them. The length of the CDR3 is 15 residues. Per the germline V gene, CDR1 is SEHNR and CDR2 is FQNEAQ (reference sequence). CDR3 coding DNA: TGTGCCAGCAGCCAAGGGCGGGGAGAACAAGAGACCCAGTACTTC. Residues: CASSQGRGEQETQYF.

There are a few counts of this clonotype. CDR3 sequence reads: CASSQDLGQQNTEAFF. The CDR3 DNA reads as TGCGCCAGCAGCCAAGACTTGGGACAGCAAAACACTGAAGCTTTCTTT. V usage is TRBV4-3 and J usage is TRBJ1-1; 7 bases line up with TRBD1. The V and J ends lost 0 bases and 2 bases, in that order; junction bases with no gene match: 6. The germline CDR1 and CDR2 sequences are LGHNA and YSLEER. There are 16 residues in the CDR3.

The table lists this clonotype with a few counts. The chain joins TRBV28 to TRBJ1-4, with a tentative D call TRBD1 (6 bases). Trimming shortened V by 4 bases and J by 8 bases, and 20 bases separated the two germline ends. The CDR3 extends over 16 amino acids. Germline-derived CDR1 and CDR2 are MDHEN and SYDVKM. CDR3 sequence: CASSSELGGIREKLFF. For the CDR3, the DNA is TGTGCCAGCAGTTCCGAATTAGGGGGGATAAGGGAAAAACTGTTTTTT.

This clonotype was seen a few times. The V call is TRBV20-1, the J call TRBJ2-4; D possibly matches TRBD1 or TRBD2 (7 bases each). This CDR3 spans 15 amino acids. The V end lost 6 bases, the J end lost 2 bases, and 17 bases lay between the germline ends. Germline CDR1 reads DFQATT; CDR2 reads SNEGSKA (reference sequence). In DNA form, the CDR3 reads TGCAGTGCCATCAGGGGGGGGGGATCCAAAAACATTCAGTACTTC. Its translation is CSAIRGGGSKNIQYF.

This chain uses TRBV13 with TRBJ1-1, with 8 bases lining up with TRBD1. The V gene end was trimmed by 4 bases and the J gene end by 1 base; junction bases not matched to a gene: 8. This CDR3 comprises 16 residues. Germline V gene data show CDR1 as PRHDT and CDR2 as FYEKMQ (reference sequence). The DNA of the CDR3 is TGTGCCAGCAGCTCAGAGACAGGGGCGCGGAACACTGAAGCTTTCTTT. Protein product: CASSSETGARNTEAFF.

This clonotype was found many times. V gene TRBV2 combines with J gene TRBJ2-7; TRBD1 matches at 7 bases. The J segment lost 5 bases and the V segment lost 7 bases, leaving 5 bases of the junction unmatched. CDR3 size: 12 residues. Per germline, CDR1 SNHLY and CDR2 FYNNEI. The CDR3 DNA follows: TGTGCCAGCACCGACAGGGAACACGAGCAGTACTTC. Protein product: CASTDREHEQYF.

This clonotype was recorded many times. The CDR3 loop is CASSLWLRSSNQPQHF. CDR3 in DNA: TGTGCCAGCAGTTTATGGCTCAGGTCTTCCAATCAGCCCCAGCATTTT. The chain employs TRBV28 and TRBJ1-5; D is unclear. V shed 0 bases and J shed 3 bases, with 12 bases lying between them. Germline V gene data show CDR1 as MDHEN and CDR2 as SYDVKM. The CDR3 loop spans 16 amino acids.

This clonotype has ten or more counts. This chain connects TRBV10-3 to TRBJ1-3; D gene unclear. The length of the CDR3 is 13 residues. Germline V gene lookup returns CDR1 ENHRY and CDR2 SYGVKD. V was shortened by 11 bases and J by 0 bases, with 11 bases between the two germline ends. CDR3 coding DNA: TGTGCCTCCTCCGAGAGCTCTGGAAACACCATATATTTT. It translates to CASSESSGNTIYF.

The chain joins TRBV28 to TRBJ1-1, with D uncertain. CDR1 MDHEN and CDR2 SYDVKM come from the germline V gene. Trimming took 4 bases from V and 11 from J, leaving 14 bases between them. The CDR3 is made up of 12 amino acids. CDR3 region: CASSSPPLSAFF. CDR3 coding DNA: TGTGCCAGCAGTTCCCCCCCTTTGTCGGCTTTCTTT.

The sample holds many counts of this clonotype. The chain uses TRBV7-9 and TRBJ2-5; 7 nucleotides match TRBD1. CDR1 is SEHNR, CDR2 FQNEAQ, per germline (reference sequence). This CDR3 comprises 12 residues. The CDR3 loop reads CAVRDRQETQYF. The CDR3 DNA reads TGTGCGGTCCGGGACAGACAAGAGACCCAGTACTTC. Drawing the rest from reference TRBV7-9 and TRBJ2-5, the complete variable domain is DTGVSQNPRHKITKRGQNVTFRCDPISEHNRLYWYRQTLGQGPEFLTYFQNEAQLEKSRLLSDRFSAERPKGSFSTLEIQRTEQGDSAMYLCAVRDRQETQYFGPGTRLLVL.

About this clonotype itself: A much larger clone lies one base from this, so it may be a read error. The V and J genes are TRBV27 and TRBJ2-7, with D perhaps matching TRBD1 or TRBD2 (5 bases each). Germline V CDR1 and CDR2: MNHEY, SMNVEV (reference sequence). This CDR3 is 14 amino acids long. CDR3 amino acids: CASSPGTAFYERYF. The DNA of the CDR3 is TGTGCCAGCAGTCCCGGGACGGCATTCTACGAGCGGTACTTC.

V is TRBV14 and J is TRBJ1-1; tentative D call: TRBD1 (5 bases). This CDR3 has 15 amino acids. Germline CDR1 and CDR2: SGHDN and FVKESK. Trimming left V 3 bases short and J 1 base short, with 12 bases between. The CDR3 nucleotides read TGTGCCAGCAGCCAGGGGGGAGTAAAGAACACTGAAGCTTTCTTT. Translation gives CASSQGGVKNTEAFF.

The J gene is TRBJ1-5, the V gene TRBV4-1; maybe TRBD1 (5 bases). CDR1 is MGHRA, CDR2 YSYEKL, per germline. With 4 bases removed from V and 0 bases from J, the gap between germline ends came to 25 bases. The CDR3 spans 20 residues. The CDR3: CASSLIPPSEGFLSNQPQHF. The CDR3 bases are TGCGCCAGCAGCCTCATTCCCCCTTCTGAGGGGTTCCTTAGCAATCAGCCCCAGCATTTT.

This clonotype was detected ten times or more. This chain links TRBV13 with TRBJ2-7, with a possible D match to TRBD2 (5 bases). Germline-derived CDR1 and CDR2 are PRHDT and FYEKMQ (reference sequence). Trimming took 2 bases from V and 0 from J, leaving 11 bases between them. CDR3 length: 15 amino acids. CDR3 nucleotides: TGTGCCAGCAGCTTATTTCCCAGCGGCTCCTACGAGCAGTACTTC. This gives the protein CASSLFPSGSYEQYF.

Many counts were recorded for this clonotype. The chain carries TRBV7-9 and TRBJ2-7, with a weak D call TRBD2 (6 bases). The CDR3 sequence is 14 residues long. V lost 6 bases to trimming and J lost 7 bases, with 19 bases between them. CDR1 and CDR2 (germline): SEHNR, FQNEAQ (reference sequence). The CDR3 protein is CASRPAGSSEEQYF. CDR3 in DNA: TGTGCCAGCAGGCCTGCGGGGTCCAGCGAGGAGCAGTACTTC.

This clonotype was detected only a few times. CDR3 DNA: TGTGCCAGCAGCTTTCCTAGAGGAGCGGGCGCTCGGGAGCAGTACTTC. As protein: CASSFPRGAGAREQYF. V and J are TRBV7-2 and TRBJ2-7; a possible D gene is TRBD2 (6 bases). The CDR3 extends over 16 amino acids. The germline V gene encodes CDR1 SGHTA and CDR2 FQGNSA. V was cut by 3 bases and J by 7 bases, with 22 bases left in between. The variable domain in full, completed from reference TRBV7-2 and TRBJ2-7, reads GAGVSQSPSNKVTEKGKDVELRCDPISGHTALYWYRQSLGQGLEFLIYFQGNSAPDKSGLPSDRFSAERTGGSVSTLTIQRTQQEDSAVYLCASSFPRGAGAREQYFGPGTRLTVT.

This clonotype has a count of ten or more. The V gene is TRBV2, the J gene TRBJ1-3; no firm D call. The CDR3 loop spans 16 amino acids. V was cut by 5 bases and J by 0 bases, with 14 bases left in between. Germline-derived CDR1 and CDR2 are SNHLY and FYNNEI. DNA for the CDR3: TGTGCCAGCAGTACAGCCAGAAGAAGCTCTGGAAACACCATATATTTT. It translates to CASSTARRSSGNTIYF.

As to this clonotype: A much larger clone sits a single nucleotide away, making a read error possible. The gene calls are TRBV6-1 and TRBJ2-4; the D gene is possibly TRBD2 (5 bases). The CDR3 totals 17 residues. In germline, CDR1 is MNHNS, CDR2 SASEGT. V was shortened by 4 bases and J by 0 bases, with 16 bases between the two germline ends. The CDR3 sequence: CASSGGAFRGAKNIQYF. The CDR3 DNA is TGTGCCAGCAGTGGAGGCGCGTTCCGGGGAGCCAAAAACATTCAGTACTTC.

The chain carries TRBV4-1 and TRBJ2-1, with D possibly matching TRBD2 (6 bases). Per the germline V gene, CDR1 is MGHRA and CDR2 is YSYEKL. Trimming left V 5 bases short and J 10 bases short, with 27 bases between. The CDR3 length is 17 residues. CDR3 residues: CASSLGGGQVGIEEQFF. Written as DNA, the CDR3 is TGCGCCAGCAGCTTGGGGGGAGGTCAGGTAGGGATAGAGGAGCAGTTCTTC.

The chain carries TRBV4-1 and TRBJ2-3, with 9 bases aligning to TRBD2. The CDR3 contains 16 residues. Germline CDR1 reads MGHRA; CDR2 reads YSYEKL. Losses at the gene ends were 2 bases for V and 4 bases for J; bases not matched to a gene: 7. The CDR3 coding sequence is TGCGCCAGCAGCCAATTCGAGACTAGCGGTTCAGATACGCAGTATTTT. Translating gives CASSQFETSGSDTQYF.

V gene TRBV6-5 combines with J gene TRBJ1-5; D is uncertain. The germline gives CDR1 MNHEY, CDR2 SVGAGI. V was cut by 1 base and J by 5 bases, with 9 bases left in between. CDR3 length equals 14 residues. CDR3 nucleotide sequence: TGTGCCAGCAGTTACTGGGCCGGTGATCAGCCCCAGCATTTT. Translation: CASSYWAGDQPQHF.

This clonotype appeared a few times. CDR3 nucleotides: TGCGCCAGCAGCCAAGATGTGGTGAGACAGTCTCCCGGGGAGCTGTTTTTT. The encoded protein is CASSQDVVRQSPGELFF. The rearrangement links TRBV4-3 to TRBJ2-2; TRBD1 might be the D (5 bases). With 0 bases removed from V and 6 bases from J, the gap between germline ends came to 17 bases. Germline V CDR1 and CDR2: LGHNA, YSLEER. The CDR3 length is 17 residues.

This clonotype was picked up many times. The V call is TRBV2, the J call TRBJ1-1, with TRBD1 as a possible D gene (5 bases). The CDR3 is made up of 14 amino acids. CDR1 and CDR2 from the germline V gene are SNHLY and FYNNEI. Trimming removed 1 base at V and 0 bases at J, with 6 bases between. For the CDR3, the DNA is TGTGCCAGCAGTGAAGGACAGATGAACACTGAAGCTTTCTTT. Its translation is CASSEGQMNTEAFF. Based on the CDR3 plus reference TRBV2 and TRBJ1-1, the full variable domain is EPEVTQTPSHQVTQMGQEVILRCVPISNHLYFYWYRQILGQKVEFLVSFYNNEISEKSEIFDDQFSVERPDGSNFTLKIRSTKLEDSAMYFCASSEGQMNTEAFFGQGTRLTVV.

This clonotype has at least ten counts. The gene calls are TRBV12-3 or TRBV12-4 and TRBJ1-5; a weak D match, TRBD1 (6 bases). V shed 4 bases and J shed 7 bases, with 11 bases lying between them. The CDR3 length is 13 residues. CDR3 sequence (DNA): TGTGCCAGCAGTTCTGGGGGCGGCCAGCCCCAGCATTTT. It yields the protein CASSSGGGQPQHF.

Regarding this clonotype: This may be a read error: a much more frequent sequence differs by one nucleotide. The chain carries TRBV6-9 and TRBJ2-3, with D uncertain. In germline, CDR1 is MNHGY, CDR2 SVAAGI. This CDR3 region has 11 residues. CDR3 bases: TGTGCCAGCAGTTACCTCGGTACGCAGTGTTTT. Protein product: CASSYLGTQCF.

This clonotype has at least ten counts. CDR3 bases: TGCAGTGCTAGTCGCTGGGGGGGGGGAGAGCCCCAGCATTTT. Amino acids: CSASRWGGGEPQHF. The chain carries TRBV20-1 and TRBJ1-5; maybe TRBD1 (5 bases). This CDR3 spans 14 amino acids. V lost 3 bases, J lost 8 bases, and 17 bases lay in between. Germline V lookup: CDR1 DFQATT, CDR2 SNEGSKA (reference sequence).